One sample yielded the 17 T cell receptor beta chains listed below, sequenced in a study of blood T cell repertoires in COVID-19. Measured with immunoSEQ multiplex PCR; TCRdb has only the in-frame clones, and not every one. The sample shows about 95,000 clones, more than 80% of them seen only once. Material for sequencing was peripheral blood. All receptors derive from a human donor in a cohort sampled during active COVID-19.

The chain employs TRBV6-5 and TRBJ1-2; maybe TRBD1 (6 bases). The CDR3 runs 15 residues. CDR1 is MNHEY, CDR2 SVGAGI, per germline. V lost 0 bases and J 6 bases, leaving 14 bases between the germline ends. The CDR3 region is CASSYSTGIFDGYTF. Written as DNA, the CDR3 is TGTGCCAGCAGTTACTCTACAGGGATATTCGATGGCTACACCTTC.

The chain couples TRBV9 to TRBJ1-1; D possibly corresponds to TRBD1 (5 bases). Trimming took off 4 bases at V and 4 bases at J, with 14 bases between the two ends. CDR1 is SGDLS, CDR2 YYNGEE, per germline. This CDR3 comprises 14 residues. Written as DNA, the CDR3 is TGTGCCAGCAGCCCCCGCCTCGGGGGCACTGAAGCTTTCTTT. Protein: CASSPRLGGTEAFF. The whole variable domain, remainder taken from reference TRBV9 and TRBJ1-1, is DSGVTQTPKHLITATGQRVTLRCSPRSGDLSVYWYQQSLDQGLQFLIQYYNGEERAKGNILERFSAQQFPDLHSELNLSSLELGDSALYFCASSPRLGGTEAFFGQGTRLTVV.

V usage is TRBV10-3 and J usage is TRBJ1-2; no reliable D call. The V gene lost 2 bases and the J gene lost 7 bases, with 5 bases spanning the gap. CDR1 and CDR2 (germline): ENHRY, SYGVKD. CDR3 length: 11 residues. This chain's CDR3 is CAISEGLGYTF. DNA of the CDR3: TGTGCCATCAGTGAGGGACTTGGCTACACCTTC.

The J gene is TRBJ1-1, the V gene TRBV25-1, with D hard to call. Germline lookup yields CDR1 MGHDK and CDR2 SYGVNS. CDR3 length equals 10 residues. Trimming removed 6 bases at V and 10 bases at J, with 9 bases between. The CDR3 nucleotides read TGTGCCAGCAGCGGGAGTGGAGCTTTCTTT. Encoded protein: CASSGSGAFF. Variable domain in full (rest from reference TRBV25-1 and TRBJ1-1): EADIYQTPRYLVIGTGKKITLECSQTMGHDKMYWYQQDPGMELHLIHYSYGVNSTEKGDLSSESTVSRIRTEHFPLTLESARPSHTSQYLCASSGSGAFFGQGTRLTVV.

This rearrangement joins TRBV10-3 to TRBJ2-3, with 7 bases that match TRBD1. Trimming took 6 bases from V and 3 from J; bases not matched to a gene: 12. The CDR3 spans 16 residues. Germline loops: CDR1 ENHRY, CDR2 SYGVKD. This chain's CDR3 is CAIREFQGVGTDTQYF. DNA for the CDR3: TGTGCCATCAGAGAATTCCAGGGGGTGGGGACAGATACGCAGTATTTT.

The CDR3 DNA follows: TGTGCCATCAGTGTTGGGACAGGGGCCTACGAGCAGTACTTC. It is translated as CAISVGTGAYEQYF. The rearrangement links TRBV10-3 to TRBJ2-7; 10 bases fit TRBD1. The CDR3 spans 14 residues. Germline V gene data show CDR1 as ENHRY and CDR2 as SYGVKD. With V trimmed by 4 bases and J by 2 bases, 2 bases remained unmatched.

V usage is TRBV2 and J usage is TRBJ1-4; 7 bases line up with TRBD1. Germline assignment: CDR1 SNHLY and CDR2 FYNNEI. The CDR3 runs 15 residues. The V gene end was trimmed by 4 bases and the J gene end by 2 bases; junction bases not matched to a gene: 4. The CDR3 DNA follows: TGTGCCAGCAGTGTACAGGGGAGGACTAATGAAAAACTGTTTTTT. Encoded protein: CASSVQGRTNEKLFF. The whole variable domain, filled in from reference TRBV2 and TRBJ1-4, reads EPEVTQTPSHQVTQMGQEVILRCVPISNHLYFYWYRQILGQKVEFLVSFYNNEISEKSEIFDDQFSVERPDGSNFTLKIRSTKLEDSAMYFCASSVQGRTNEKLFFGSGTQLSVL.

The chain uses TRBV23-1 and TRBJ1-1; D perhaps matches TRBD1 (5 bases). TRBV23-1 is identified as an open reading frame with a role that is uncertain. The CDR3 contains 16 residues. Trimming left V 3 bases short and J 5 bases short, with 19 bases between. The CDR3 DNA reads as TGCGCCAGCAGTCATAGGGGCGGGGAGTTGAGGACTGAAGCTTTCTTT. Translating gives CASSHRGGELRTEAFF.

The V call is TRBV5-4, the J call TRBJ2-5; 11 bases are a match to TRBD2. CDR1 is SGHNT and CDR2 is YYREEE in the germline V gene (reference sequence). V was pared by 4 bases and J by 5 bases, with 7 bases of the junction left unmatched. This CDR3 is built from 15 residues. The CDR3 coding sequence is TGTGCCAGCAGCCCCGGGGCTAGCGGGGGGGAGACCCAGTACTTC. Amino acid sequence: CASSPGASGGETQYF.

The chain carries TRBV5-1 and TRBJ2-1; a possible D gene is TRBD1 (5 bases). The V and J ends lost 1 base and 7 bases respectively, with 12 bases between them. Germline CDR1 and CDR2: SGHRS and YFSETQ. The CDR3 is 14 residues long. CDR3 region: CASSLSQGVNEQFF. The CDR3 nucleotides read TGCGCCAGCAGCTTGTCGCAGGGTGTAAATGAGCAGTTCTTC.

This clone occurred once. The V gene is TRBV6-5, the J gene TRBJ1-5; 8 bases match TRBD1. CDR1 is MNHEY, CDR2 SVGAGI, per germline. The ends lost 6 bases at V and 6 bases at J; junction bases unmatched: 4. The CDR3 covers 13 residues. CDR3 DNA sequence: TGTGCCAGCAGGCAGGGGGCTTTTCAGCCCCAGCATTTT. Translating gives CASRQGAFQPQHF.

This sequence joins TRBV6-1 and TRBJ2-7, with D possibly being TRBD1 (6 bases). The CDR3 runs to 16 residues. Germline V CDR1 and CDR2: MNHNS, SASEGT. Trimming pared 4 bases from V and 0 bases from J, leaving 16 bases between. CDR3 sequence (DNA): TGTGCCAGCAGTGGATCCCGTCAGGGGAGCTCCTACGAGCAGTACTTC. Its protein product is CASSGSRQGSSYEQYF.

J is TRBJ1-1 and V is TRBV2; TRBD1 matches 9 bases. Losses at the gene ends were 3 bases for V and 11 bases for J; bases not matched to a gene: 10. The germline V gene has CDR1 SNHLY and CDR2 FYNNEI. There are 14 residues in the CDR3. The CDR3 loop is CASSDSPTGGGAFF. In DNA form, the CDR3 reads TGTGCCAGCAGTGACAGTCCTACAGGGGGCGGCGCTTTCTTT.

This clone was recorded a few times. The gene calls are TRBV18 and TRBJ2-7, with TRBD1 matching over 8 bases. With V trimmed by 2 bases and J by 5 bases, 8 bases remained unmatched. In germline, CDR1 is KGHSH, CDR2 LQKENI. The CDR3 totals 15 residues. In DNA form, the CDR3 reads TGTGCCAGCTCACCAGGAACAGGGGGTAGGGACGAGCAGTACTTC. It yields the protein CASSPGTGGRDEQYF.

V and J are TRBV5-1 and TRBJ2-3; 11 bases fit TRBD2. The CDR3 sequence is 17 residues long. Germline assignment: CDR1 SGHRS and CDR2 YFSETQ. V was pared by 2 bases and J by 2 bases, with 7 bases of the junction left unmatched. The CDR3 region has the DNA TGCGCCAGCAGCTTAAGACTAGCGGGGAGTAACACAGATACGCAGTATTTT. Protein product: CASSLRLAGSNTDTQYF.

This clone was counted a single time. This rearrangement joins TRBV18 to TRBJ2-1, with D possibly matching TRBD2 (6 bases). This CDR3 region has 16 residues. Trimming shortened V by 3 bases and J by 5 bases, and 17 bases separated the two germline ends. Germline V gene lookup returns CDR1 KGHSH and CDR2 LQKENI. The CDR3 loop is CASSPLRGRLDNEQFF. In nucleotides, the CDR3 is TGTGCCAGCTCACCCCTGAGAGGGAGGCTAGACAATGAGCAGTTCTTC.

The genes are TRBV7-2 and TRBJ2-5; 7 bases are a match to TRBD2. The germline CDR1 and CDR2 sequences are SGHTA and FQGNSA. V trimming: 3 bases; J trimming: 4 bases; junction bases outside the gene matches: 8. CDR3 length equals 15 residues. CDR3 loop: CASSFRSGVAETQYF. Written as DNA, the CDR3 is TGTGCCAGCAGCTTTCGCAGCGGGGTGGCAGAGACCCAGTACTTC.